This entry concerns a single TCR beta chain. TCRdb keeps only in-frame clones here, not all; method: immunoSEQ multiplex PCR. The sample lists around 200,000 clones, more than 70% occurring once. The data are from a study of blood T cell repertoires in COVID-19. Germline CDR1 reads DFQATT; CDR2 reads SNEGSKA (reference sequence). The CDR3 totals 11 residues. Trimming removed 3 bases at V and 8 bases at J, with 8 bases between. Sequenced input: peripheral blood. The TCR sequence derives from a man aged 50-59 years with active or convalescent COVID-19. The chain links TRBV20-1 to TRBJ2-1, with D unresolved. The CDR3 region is CSARALDEQFF. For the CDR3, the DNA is TGCAGTGCTAGGGCCTTGGATGAGCAGTTCTTC.